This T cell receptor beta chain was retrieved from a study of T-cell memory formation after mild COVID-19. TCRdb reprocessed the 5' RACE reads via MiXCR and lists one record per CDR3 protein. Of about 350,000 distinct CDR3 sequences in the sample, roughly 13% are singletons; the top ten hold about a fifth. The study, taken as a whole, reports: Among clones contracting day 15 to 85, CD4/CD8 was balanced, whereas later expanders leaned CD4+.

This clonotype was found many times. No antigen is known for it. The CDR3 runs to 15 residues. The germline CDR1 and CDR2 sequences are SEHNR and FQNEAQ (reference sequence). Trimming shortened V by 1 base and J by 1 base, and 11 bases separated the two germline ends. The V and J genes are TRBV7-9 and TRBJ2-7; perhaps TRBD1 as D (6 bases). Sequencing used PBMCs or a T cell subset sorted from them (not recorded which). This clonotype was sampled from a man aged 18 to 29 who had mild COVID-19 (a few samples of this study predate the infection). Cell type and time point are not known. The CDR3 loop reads CASSLGQGPSYEQYF. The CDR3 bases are TGTGCCAGCAGCTTAGGGCAGGGGCCATCCTACGAGCAGTACTTC.